The next 2 T cell receptor beta chains were all read from a single sample in a study of metastatic and nonmetastatic thyroid tumors. Treatment of any kind had been given to no patient before thyroid surgery. TCRdb re-called the PCR reads via MiXCR. The sample has some 5,000 clones, 25% to 30% seen once. Sequencing used adjacent normal tissue. The receptors come from a female donor with papillary thyroid cancer or a benign thyroid nodule (not recorded which). Some clones in this sample may be carry-over from other donors' samples.

This clone was seen repeatedly, ten times or more. This CDR3 is CASSQDRRPMNTEAFF. The CDR3 DNA reads TGCGCCAGCAGCCAAGATCGTAGGCCCATGAACACTGAAGCTTTCTTT. The V gene is TRBV4-1, the J gene TRBJ1-1; D unresolved. The CDR3 has 16 amino acids. The germline gives CDR1 MGHRA, CDR2 YSYEKL. Trimming took 0 bases from V and 0 from J, leaving 11 bases between them.

This clone was counted ten times or more. A read error may explain this, as a much larger clone is one base away. The rearrangement links TRBV28 to TRBJ1-6; TRBD1 might be the D (5 bases). The CDR3 covers 21 residues. CDR1 MDHEN and CDR2 SYDVKM come from the germline V gene. V was shortened by 6 bases and J by 2 bases, with 29 bases between the two germline ends. The CDR3 DNA reads as TGTGCCAGCAGGACCTTGTTTAGCATCGCTCGGAGGGGCCCCTATAATTCACCCCTCCACTTT. Its translation is CASRTLFSIARRGPYNSPLHF.